These 15 T cell receptor beta chains were all obtained from the same sample, sequenced in a study of cytomegalovirus exposure and HLA in healthy donors. Amplification used 60 Vbeta primers and 13 Jbeta primers. Sequencing was performed with immunoSEQ multiplex PCR; in TCRdb, only in-frame clones are kept and a portion is missing. This table has more than 100,000 clones, over 65% appearing once. Input material: PBMCs. Every receptor here comes from a woman aged 25 to 39 in good health and CMV-seropositive.

The rearrangement joins TRBV7-8 to TRBJ2-7; 10 bases line up with TRBD2. Looked up from germline, CDR1 is SGHVS and CDR2 is FQNEAQ. V shed 3 bases and J 0 bases; nucleotides not matched to a gene: 8. This CDR3 has 17 amino acids. Here the CDR3 reads CASSFVSGGFSSYEQYF. The CDR3 DNA reads as TGTGCCAGCAGCTTTGTTAGCGGGGGGTTCTCCTCCTACGAGCAGTACTTC.

The chain joins TRBV28 to TRBJ1-2, with 9 bases identical to TRBD1. The CDR3 extends over 15 amino acids. The germline V gene has CDR1 MDHEN and CDR2 SYDVKM. Unmatched junction bases numbered 10, after V lost 7 bases and J lost 4 bases. CDR3: CASTEIQGAAYGYTF. In DNA, the CDR3 is TGTGCCAGCACCGAAATACAGGGGGCGGCCTATGGCTACACCTTC.

This chain links TRBV7-2 with TRBJ2-5; maybe TRBD2 (5 bases). V lost 8 bases and J lost 2, with 12 bases in between. The V gene's germline CDR1 is SGHTA and CDR2 FQGNSA. The CDR3 has 13 amino acids. CDR3 coding DNA: TGTGCCAGCTCAAGGAGCGGACAAGAGACCCAGTACTTC. Translating it yields CASSRSGQETQYF.

This clone was counted a few times. The V gene is TRBV5-1, the J gene TRBJ2-3, with 8 bases identical to TRBD1. V was pared by 3 bases and J by 5 bases, with 8 bases of the junction left unmatched. The CDR3 has 15 amino acids. Germline lookup yields CDR1 SGHRS and CDR2 YFSETQ. CDR3: CASSSATGAGDTQYF. The CDR3 bases are TGCGCCAGCAGCTCTGCGACAGGGGCGGGAGATACGCAGTATTTT.

This clone appeared a single time. This sequence joins TRBV7-9 and TRBJ2-5; D call uncertain. V dropped 5 bases and J dropped 2 bases, with 6 bases sitting between them. Looked up from germline, CDR1 is SEHNR and CDR2 is FQNEAQ (reference sequence). The CDR3 spans 12 residues. The CDR3, as DNA: TGTGCCAGCAGCAGAACACAAGAGACCCAGTACTTC. Its translation is CASSRTQETQYF.

V gene TRBV5-6 combines with J gene TRBJ2-5, with D perhaps TRBD2 (5 bases). There are 13 residues in the CDR3. V lost 2 bases to trimming and J lost 4 bases, with 9 bases between them. Germline lookup yields CDR1 SGHDT and CDR2 YYEEEE. The CDR3, as DNA: TGTGCCAGCAGCTTTCTCGGGATAGAGACCCAGTACTTC. Residues: CASSFLGIETQYF.

This chain connects TRBV27 to TRBJ1-6; D ambiguous. The CDR3 sequence is 16 residues long. Germline V gene sequence: CDR1 MNHEY, CDR2 SMNVEV (reference sequence). V was cut by 6 bases and J by 8 bases, with 20 bases left in between. The CDR3 spells CASSSTTVGKDSPLHF. CDR3 in DNA: TGTGCCAGCAGCTCCACGACGGTCGGGAAGGATTCACCCCTCCACTTT.

This clone was detected once. V and J are TRBV11-2 and TRBJ1-6, with D unclear. Germline V gene sequence: CDR1 SGHAT, CDR2 FQNNGV. The CDR3 length is 14 residues. V was trimmed by 6 bases and J by 6 bases, leaving 12 bases between them. This CDR3 is CASSLAAVNSPLHF. CDR3 in DNA: TGTGCCAGCAGTCTGGCGGCAGTTAATTCACCCCTCCACTTT.

The chain employs TRBV7-2 and TRBJ2-3; tentatively, D is TRBD2 (7 bases). Germline V gives CDR1 SGHTA, CDR2 FQGNSA. The V end lost 5 bases, the J end lost 6 bases, and 21 bases lay between the germline ends. The CDR3 spans 16 residues. The CDR3 here is CASSLQGGASLDTQYF. The CDR3 nucleotides read TGTGCCAGCAGCCTCCAAGGGGGGGCTTCTTTGGATACGCAGTATTTT. Together with reference TRBV7-2 and TRBJ2-3, the CDR3 gives the full variable domain: GAGVSQSPSNKVTEKGKDVELRCDPISGHTALYWYRQSLGQGLEFLIYFQGNSAPDKSGLPSDRFSAERTGGSVSTLTIQRTQQEDSAVYLCASSLQGGASLDTQYFGPGTRLTVL.

This clone was observed once. V gene TRBV6-1 combines with J gene TRBJ2-7, with D possibly being TRBD1 (5 bases). Germline values: CDR1 MNHNS, CDR2 SASEGT. The CDR3 extends over 14 amino acids. Trimming cost V 1 base and J 3 bases, with 10 bases left between them. CDR3 coding DNA: TGTGCCAGCAGTGAAGGGGGCGCAATCTACGAGCAGTACTTC. The encoded protein is CASSEGGAIYEQYF.

The CDR3 DNA reads as TGTGCCTGGAGTGCTAACAATGAGCAGTTCTTC. Protein sequence: CAWSANNEQFF. This sequence joins TRBV30 and TRBJ2-1; D is unresolved. Germline lookup yields CDR1 GTSNPN and CDR2 SVGIG (reference sequence). This CDR3 is built from 11 residues. The ends were cut back, 1 base at V and 5 bases at J, with 3 bases in the middle.

V gene TRBV5-1 combines with J gene TRBJ1-3; 9 nucleotides align to TRBD1. The CDR3 covers 18 residues. Trimming took 4 bases from V and 3 from J; bases not matched to a gene: 14. CDR1 SGHRS and CDR2 YFSETQ come from the germline V gene. The CDR3 nucleotides read TGCGCCAGCAGCCGCGACCCTACAGGGGGCTTAGGTGGAAACACCATATATTTT. It encodes CASSRDPTGGLGGNTIYF. Drawing the rest from reference TRBV5-1 and TRBJ1-3, the complete variable domain is KAGVTQTPRYLIKTRGQQVTLSCSPISGHRSVSWYQQTPGQGLQFLFEYFSETQRNKGNFPGRFSGRQFSNSRSEMNVSTLELGDSALYLCASSRDPTGGLGGNTIYFGEGSWLTVV.

This clone was seen more than once but under ten times. CDR3 loop: CASSEAHSPNEKLFF. The CDR3 region has the DNA TGTGCCAGCAGTGAAGCTCACAGCCCTAATGAAAAACTGTTTTTT. The chain combines TRBV6-1 with TRBJ1-4; unclear D gene. V was pared by 0 bases and J by 3 bases, with 8 bases between. Germline values: CDR1 MNHNS, CDR2 SASEGT. The CDR3 is 15 amino acids.

This clone was observed a single time. V usage is TRBV19 and J usage is TRBJ1-5; 10 bases fit TRBD1. The trim removed 4 bases at V and 6 bases at J, leaving 3 bases unmatched. Per germline, CDR1 LNHDA and CDR2 SQIVND (reference sequence). The CDR3 is 14 residues long. DNA for the CDR3: TGTGCCAGTAGTACCGACAGGGGGCTTCAGCCCCAGCATTTT. As protein: CASSTDRGLQPQHF.

The rearrangement links TRBV13 to TRBJ2-3; 10 bases fit TRBD2. Germline CDR1 is PRHDT and CDR2 is FYEKMQ (reference sequence). The CDR3 extends over 16 amino acids. Germline trimming cut 3 bases from V and 2 bases from J; bases unmatched to any gene: 5. In nucleotides, the CDR3 is TGTGCCAGCAGCTTCCGGACTAGCGGTTCCACAGATACGCAGTATTTT. Encoded protein: CASSFRTSGSTDTQYF.